Following are 11 T cell receptor beta chains from one sample sequenced in a study of yellow fever vaccine responses in identical twins. Each CDR3 protein is one row after TCRdb ran MiXCR on the RT-PCR reads. This table holds about 20,000 distinct CDR3 sequences, approximately 70% found once. The input for sequencing was T cells from blood (PBMCs), unsorted or a sorted subset (not recorded which), taken before or after yellow fever vaccination (not recorded which). These receptors were collected from a woman aged 18-30 years who received the yellow fever vaccine.

The V gene is TRBV29-1, the J gene TRBJ2-2; 7 bases fit TRBD1. There are 14 residues in the CDR3. Germline-derived CDR1 and CDR2 are SQVTM and ANQGSEA. V shed 3 bases, J shed 7 bases, and the junction held 8 bases outside the gene matches. The CDR3 is CSVEADRSVGELFF. The CDR3 region has the DNA TGCAGCGTTGAGGCGGACAGGTCGGTCGGGGAGCTGTTTTTT.

DNA for the CDR3: TGCAGCGTAGTGGACAGGGGGCTTCGGGAGACCCAGTACTTC. This codes for CSVVDRGLRETQYF. The rearrangement links TRBV29-1 to TRBJ2-5; TRBD1 aligns across 11 bases. This CDR3 is built from 14 residues. Germline CDR1 and CDR2: SQVTM and ANQGSEA. The V gene end was trimmed by 6 bases and the J gene end by 5 bases; junction bases not matched to a gene: 8.

This chain uses TRBV7-6 with TRBJ1-2, with 10 bases fitting TRBD1. Looked up from germline, CDR1 is SGHVS and CDR2 is FNYEAQ. This CDR3 has 16 residues. With 0 bases clipped from V and 7 bases from J, the junction kept 8 bases outside the gene matches. CDR3 nucleotide sequence: TGTGCCAGCAGCTTAGCCTATAGACAGGGGGCCGGTGGCTACACCTTC. Translating it yields CASSLAYRQGAGGYTF.

This clonotype came up once. This chain connects TRBV12-3 or TRBV12-4 to TRBJ2-1, with unresolved D. With 3 bases removed from V and 2 bases from J, the gap between germline ends came to 11 bases. The CDR3 covers 15 residues. In DNA form, the CDR3 reads TGTGCCAGCAGTTTCGGTGACCTCCCCTACAATGAGCAGTTCTTC. Its translation: CASSFGDLPYNEQFF.

The chain has TRBV6-1 and TRBJ2-1, with a possible D match to TRBD2 (5 bases). Germline assignment: CDR1 MNHNS and CDR2 SASEGT. V lost 7 bases and J lost 8, with 9 bases in between. The CDR3 extends over 11 amino acids. CDR3 sequence reads: CASKSGDEQFF. The CDR3 DNA follows: TGTGCCAGCAAAAGCGGAGATGAGCAGTTCTTC.

The chain uses TRBV15 and TRBJ1-5, with D possibly TRBD1 on 6 matching bases. Germline V gene sequence: CDR1 LNHNV, CDR2 YYDKDF (reference sequence). V was clipped by 0 bases and J by 7 bases, with 13 bases between them. The CDR3 extends over 15 amino acids. CDR3 nucleotide sequence: TGTGCCACCAGCAGAGAAGGACAGTTTAGCCAGCCCCAGCATTTT. Amino acid sequence: CATSREGQFSQPQHF.

The genes are TRBV12-3 or TRBV12-4 and TRBJ1-1; D is undetermined. The length of the CDR3 is 15 residues. V lost 2 bases, J lost 1 base, and 11 bases lay in between. CDR3 residues: CASSLREMKNTEAFF. CDR3 nucleotide sequence: TGTGCCAGCAGTTTACGTGAAATGAAGAACACTGAAGCTTTCTTT.

This chain joins TRBV13 and TRBJ2-1; 15 bases match TRBD2. Per the germline V gene, CDR1 is PRHDT and CDR2 is FYEKMQ (reference sequence). This CDR3 has 15 amino acids. V lost 8 bases to trimming and J lost 9 bases; unmatched junction nucleotides: 8. The CDR3 region has the DNA TGTGCCAGCTATAGGACTAGCGGGGGGGAGGGTGAGCAGTTCTTC. It translates to CASYRTSGGEGEQFF.

The gene calls are TRBV5-1 and TRBJ2-3; D possibly matches TRBD1 or TRBD2 (5 bases each). Trimming took off 0 bases at V and 0 bases at J, with 11 bases between the two ends. The V gene's germline CDR1 is SGHRS and CDR2 YFSETQ. This CDR3 has 16 residues. CDR3 region: CASSLDGTASTDTQYF. In DNA, the CDR3 is TGCGCCAGCAGCTTGGACGGGACGGCTAGCACAGATACGCAGTATTTT. Using reference TRBV5-1 and TRBJ2-3 for the parts outside the CDR3, the full variable domain is KAGVTQTPRYLIKTRGQQVTLSCSPISGHRSVSWYQQTPGQGLQFLFEYFSETQRNKGNFPGRFSGRQFSNSRSEMNVSTLELGDSALYLCASSLDGTASTDTQYFGPGTRLTVL.

The chain uses TRBV7-9 and TRBJ2-2; D may be TRBD1 (6 bases). V gave up 6 bases and J gave up 2 bases, with 13 bases separating them. Germline loops: CDR1 SEHNR, CDR2 FQNEAQ (reference sequence). The CDR3 covers 15 residues. DNA for the CDR3: TGTGCCAGCAGGACGACAGGAACCAACACCGGGGAGCTGTTTTTT. Its protein product is CASRTTGTNTGELFF.

The chain employs TRBV15 and TRBJ2-6; no reliable D call. V gave up 0 bases and J gave up 0 bases, with 3 bases separating them. Germline loops: CDR1 LNHNV, CDR2 YYDKDF (reference sequence). The CDR3 runs 15 residues. DNA for the CDR3: TGTGCCACCAGCAGAGATCGCTCTGGGGCCAACGTCCTGACTTTC. Translated: CATSRDRSGANVLTF.